This TCR beta chain emerged from a study of read filtering for tumor transcriptome and immune sequencing. Study summary: Roughly 8 patients were R-ISS I, 16 were R-ISS II, more than five were R-ISS III. Per sample, TCR-region reads ranged about 4.05 to 10.27 million by IR-seq, roughly 75 to 1273 by RNA-seq.

Germline CDR1 MNHNS, CDR2 SASEGT. This CDR3 has 13 residues. From roughly 400 ng of RNA, a library with molecular barcoded alpha/delta and beta/gamma adaptors was made. TCRdb reprocessed the reads via MiXCR and lists one record per CDR3 protein. This sample has about 10,000 distinct CDR3 sequences, with approximately 16% found just once. This clonotype appeared a few times. This likely stems from a read error, as it lies one base from a far larger clone. At the time of active disease, bone marrow was collected from every patient. The chain recombines TRBV6-1 with TRBJ2-1; the D gene is possibly TRBD1 (5 bases). The source of this sequence is a donor aged 40 or older with multiple myeloma. The sequencing input was a population of CD138-negative cells sorted from bone marrow. The CDR3 sequence is CANSYSGADEQFF. The CDR3 DNA is TGTGCCAACAGTTATAGTGGGGCCGATGAGCAGTTCTTC.